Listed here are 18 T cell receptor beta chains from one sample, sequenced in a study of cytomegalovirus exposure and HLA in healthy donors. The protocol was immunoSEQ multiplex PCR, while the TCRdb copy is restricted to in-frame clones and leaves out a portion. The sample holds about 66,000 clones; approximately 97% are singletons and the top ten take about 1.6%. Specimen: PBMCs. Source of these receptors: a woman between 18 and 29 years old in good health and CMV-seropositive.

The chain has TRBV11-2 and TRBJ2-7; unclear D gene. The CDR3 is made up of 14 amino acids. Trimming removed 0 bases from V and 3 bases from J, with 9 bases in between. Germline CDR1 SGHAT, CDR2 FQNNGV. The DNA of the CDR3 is TGTGCCAGCAGCTTAGAACAGTTGGACTACGAGCAGTACTTC. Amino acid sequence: CASSLEQLDYEQYF.

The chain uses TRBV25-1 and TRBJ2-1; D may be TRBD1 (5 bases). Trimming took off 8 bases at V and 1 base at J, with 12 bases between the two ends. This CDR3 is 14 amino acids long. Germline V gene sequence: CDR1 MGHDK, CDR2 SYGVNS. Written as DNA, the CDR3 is TGTGCCAGCTCGCAGGGTTTTTCCTACAATGAGCAGTTCTTC. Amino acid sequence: CASSQGFSYNEQFF.

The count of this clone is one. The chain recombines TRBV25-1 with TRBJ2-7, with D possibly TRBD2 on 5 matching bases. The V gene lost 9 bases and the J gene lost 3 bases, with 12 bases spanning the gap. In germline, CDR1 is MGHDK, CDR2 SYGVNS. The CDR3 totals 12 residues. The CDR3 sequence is CASSARFYEQYF. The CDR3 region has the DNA TGTGCCAGTAGCGCCAGGTTCTACGAGCAGTACTTC.

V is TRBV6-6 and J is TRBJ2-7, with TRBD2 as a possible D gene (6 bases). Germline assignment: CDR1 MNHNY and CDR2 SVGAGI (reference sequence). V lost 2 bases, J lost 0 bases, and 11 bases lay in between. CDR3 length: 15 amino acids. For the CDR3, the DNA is TGTGCCAGCAGTTACGCGGAGACTAGCTCCTACGAGCAGTACTTC. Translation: CASSYAETSSYEQYF.

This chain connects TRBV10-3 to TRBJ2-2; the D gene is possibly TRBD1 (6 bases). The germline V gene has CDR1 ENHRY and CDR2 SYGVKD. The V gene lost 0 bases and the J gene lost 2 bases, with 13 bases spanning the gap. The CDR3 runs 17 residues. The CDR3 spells CAISESVGRGNTGELFF. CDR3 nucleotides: TGTGCCATCAGTGAGTCGGTAGGCAGGGGTAACACCGGGGAGCTGTTTTTT.

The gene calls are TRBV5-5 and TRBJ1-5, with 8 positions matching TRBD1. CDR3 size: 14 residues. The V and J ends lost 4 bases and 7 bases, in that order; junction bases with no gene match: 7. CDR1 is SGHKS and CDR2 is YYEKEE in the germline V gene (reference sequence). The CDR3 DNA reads TGTGCCAGCAGCATCGGACAGGGAGGACAGCCCCAGCATTTT. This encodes CASSIGQGGQPQHF.

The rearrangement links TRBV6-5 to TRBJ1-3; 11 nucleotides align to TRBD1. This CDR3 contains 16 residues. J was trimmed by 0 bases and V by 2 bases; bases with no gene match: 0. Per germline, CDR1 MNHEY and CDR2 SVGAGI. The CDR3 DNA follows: TGTGCCAGCAGTTACGGGACAGGGGGCTCTGGAAACACCATATATTTT. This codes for CASSYGTGGSGNTIYF.

The CDR3 DNA follows: TGCAGCGTTGAAGGACAGGGCGATGGATACGAGCAGTACTTC. It encodes CSVEGQGDGYEQYF. J is TRBJ2-7 and V is TRBV29-1; 7 nucleotides align to TRBD1. V shed 1 base, J shed 4 bases, and the junction held 7 bases outside the gene matches. The CDR3 loop spans 14 amino acids. Looked up from germline, CDR1 is SQVTM and CDR2 is ANQGSEA.

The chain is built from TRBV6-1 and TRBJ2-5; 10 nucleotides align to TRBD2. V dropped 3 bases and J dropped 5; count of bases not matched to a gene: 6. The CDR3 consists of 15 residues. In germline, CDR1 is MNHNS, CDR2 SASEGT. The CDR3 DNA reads TGTGCCAGCAGTGACCTAGCGGGAGAGAGCGAGACCCAGTACTTC. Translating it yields CASSDLAGESETQYF.

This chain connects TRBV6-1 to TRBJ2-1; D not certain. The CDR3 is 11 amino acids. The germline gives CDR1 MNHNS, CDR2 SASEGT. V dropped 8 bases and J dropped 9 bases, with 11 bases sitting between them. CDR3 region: CASSSSGEQFF. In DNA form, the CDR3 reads TGTGCCAGCTCTTCGTCGGGTGAGCAGTTCTTC.

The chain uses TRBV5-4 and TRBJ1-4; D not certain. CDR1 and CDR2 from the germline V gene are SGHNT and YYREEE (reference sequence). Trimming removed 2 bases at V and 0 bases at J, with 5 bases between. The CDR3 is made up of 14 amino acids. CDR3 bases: TGTGCCAGCAGCTTAGCCGCAACTAATGAAAAACTGTTTTTT. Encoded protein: CASSLAATNEKLFF.

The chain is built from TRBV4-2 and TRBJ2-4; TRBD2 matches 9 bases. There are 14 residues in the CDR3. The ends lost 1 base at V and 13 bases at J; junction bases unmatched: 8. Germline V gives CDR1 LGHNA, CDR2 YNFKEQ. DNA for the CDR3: TGTGCCAGCAGCCAAGGGGGGAGGACTAGCGACCAGTACTTC. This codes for CASSQGGRTSDQYF.

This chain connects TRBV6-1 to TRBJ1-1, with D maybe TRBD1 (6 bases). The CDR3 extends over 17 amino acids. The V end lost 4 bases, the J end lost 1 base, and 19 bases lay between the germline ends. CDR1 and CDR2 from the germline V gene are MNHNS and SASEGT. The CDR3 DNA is TGTGCCAGCAGTGTTAAAAGGACAGCGTCGAAGAACACTGAAGCTTTCTTT. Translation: CASSVKRTASKNTEAFF.

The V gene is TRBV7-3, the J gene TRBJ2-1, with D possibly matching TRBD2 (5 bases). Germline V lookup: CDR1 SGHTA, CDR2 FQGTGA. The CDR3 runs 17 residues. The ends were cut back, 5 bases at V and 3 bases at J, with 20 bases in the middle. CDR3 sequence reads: CASSPQRSGPIYNEQFF. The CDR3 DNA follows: TGTGCCAGCAGCCCCCAGCGGAGCGGACCCATCTACAATGAGCAGTTCTTC.

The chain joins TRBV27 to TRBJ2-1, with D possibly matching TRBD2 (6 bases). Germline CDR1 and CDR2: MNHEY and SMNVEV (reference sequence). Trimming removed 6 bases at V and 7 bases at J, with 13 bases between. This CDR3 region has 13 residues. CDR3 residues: CASSPGTSNEQFF. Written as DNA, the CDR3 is TGTGCCAGCAGCCCCGGGACTTCGAATGAGCAGTTCTTC.

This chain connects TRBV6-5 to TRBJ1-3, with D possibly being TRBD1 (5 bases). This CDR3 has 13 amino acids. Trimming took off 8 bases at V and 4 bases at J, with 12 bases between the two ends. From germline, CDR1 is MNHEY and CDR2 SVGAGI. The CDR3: CASWGDSGNTIYF. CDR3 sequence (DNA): TGTGCCAGCTGGGGGGACTCAGGAAACACCATATATTTT.

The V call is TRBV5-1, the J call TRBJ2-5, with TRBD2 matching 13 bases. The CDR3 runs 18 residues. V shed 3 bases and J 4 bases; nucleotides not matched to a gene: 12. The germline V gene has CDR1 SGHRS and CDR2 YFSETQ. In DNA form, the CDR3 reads TGCGCCAGCAGCTCTGGACTAGCGGGAGTGAGTTCTGTAGAGACCCAGTACTTC. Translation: CASSSGLAGVSSVETQYF.

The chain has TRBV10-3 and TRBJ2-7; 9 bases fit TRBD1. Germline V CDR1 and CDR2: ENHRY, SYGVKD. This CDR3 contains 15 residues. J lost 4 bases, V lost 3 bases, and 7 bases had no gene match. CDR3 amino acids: CAISDLDRGKYEQYF. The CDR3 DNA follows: TGTGCCATCAGTGATCTGGACAGGGGCAAGTACGAGCAGTACTTC.